This is a list of T cell receptor beta chains from one sample in a study of cytomegalovirus exposure and HLA in healthy donors. Libraries were prepared by immunoSEQ multiplex PCR; TCRdb keeps only in-frame clonotypes and omits some of them. Of 150,000 to 200,000 clones in the sample, 80% were seen once. Sequencing was carried out using PBMCs. These receptors were taken from a man in his thirties or forties in good health and CMV-seronegative. CDR3s leave out the opening cysteine and the closing phenylalanine or tryptophan.

ASSPWTDYEQY	TRBV7-2	TRBJ2-7
ASSPFAGYSRSDANFGNYGYT	TRBV4-2	TRBJ1-2
ASSQDRGGSSYEQY	TRBV4-1	TRBJ2-7
ASSTLDRGVGEQY	TRBV6-6	TRBJ2-7
ASSRGTANTEAF	TRBV11-3	TRBJ1-1
ASSLLLTGTGSGGGYT	TRBV7-9	TRBJ1-2
ASSRAGGFNQPQH	TRBV27	TRBJ1-5
ASSPDPRQGSIRNTEAF	TRBV5-1	TRBJ1-1
ASSSQGRGYGYT	TRBV9	TRBJ1-2
ASSERLAGVTDTQY	TRBV5-1	TRBJ2-3
ASSPPGDQPQH	TRBV18	TRBJ1-5
ASSPRGLYTGELF	TRBV6-6	TRBJ2-2
ASSSAVGRGRGQY	TRBV27	TRBJ2-7
ASSFPGQGLEY	TRBV7-9	TRBJ2-7
ASSYSYRGTGELF	TRBV6-5	TRBJ2-2
ASRAVNTGELF	TRBV25-1	TRBJ2-2